Detailed here is one TCR beta chain. What it binds is not known. TCRdb keeps only in-frame clones here, not all; method: immunoSEQ multiplex PCR. Of 10,000 to 15,000 clones detected, roughly 84% appear once; the ten largest clones hold roughly 58%. The data stem from a study of T cells in localized non-small cell lung cancer. V shed 10 bases and J shed 1 base, with 13 bases lying between them. The length of the CDR3 is 13 residues. Per the germline V gene, CDR1 is LNHDA and CDR2 is SQIVND (reference sequence). General observations from the study: Prolonged overall survival went with higher T cell density in the blood. Appearance in adjacent lung was seen for a median around 60 of the top 100 tumor clones. Only one tumor region went through sequencing, so heterogeneity may still be there. T cell clonality was highest in uninvolved adjacent lung, above tumor.

V is TRBV19 and J is TRBJ1-2; the D is unclear. The source was peripheral blood, collected before any cancer treatment. The clonotype originates from a male donor aged 60 or older with stage III lung adenocarcinoma. The CDR3 spells CATETRSNYGYTF. CDR3 in DNA: TGTGCCACTGAAACGCGGAGTAACTATGGCTACACCTTC.